This T cell receptor (beta chain) is from a study of blood T cell repertoires in COVID-19. Study-wide context: Acute and convalescent COVID-19 samples came from the United States, Italy and Spain. T cells, B-cell-depleted T cells, or PBMCs provided the cDNA or gDNA that served as material.

The CDR3 runs to 13 residues. The germline V gene has CDR1 SGHTA and CDR2 FQGTGA. Trimming removed 5 bases from V and 12 bases from J, with 19 bases in between. Authors' methods: Nucleated cell number was recorded as an estimate derived from reference gene primer amplification. Some clones are missing from TCRdb's copy, which holds only in-frame ones; the method was immunoSEQ multiplex PCR. V and J calls and clone size are copied from that table; D and trimming were computed from the DNA. The top ten clones hold 4.1% of a sample with some 300,000 clones, approximately 86% of them seen once. The V and J genes are TRBV7-3 and TRBJ1-1; weak D call: TRBD1 (6 bases). The clonotype was recovered from a woman between 50 and 59 years old with active or convalescent COVID-19. The sequencing sample was made of peripheral blood. CDR3 coding DNA: TGTGCCAGCAGCGAGACAGGCCGTAGTAAGTCTTTCTTT. Translated: CASSETGRSKSFF.